The TCR beta chain under discussion was sequenced for a study of blood T cell repertoires in COVID-19. Study-wide background: Whether acute or convalescent, the COVID-19 samples came from the United States, Italy and Spain. Sources were T cells, B-cell-depleted T cells, or PBMCs; the material itself was cDNA or gDNA.

This study enrolled people aged about 18 to 100 from around 26 US geographic areas. Original processing notes: Quantification of nucleated cells was approximated via reference gene primer amplification. TCRdb's table, derived via immunoSEQ multiplex PCR, lists solely in-frame clones and lacks some. The V and J calls and clone size were taken over from that table, and D and trimming were inferred from the DNA. The sample carries over 200,000 clones, 80% to 90% recorded once. From germline, CDR1 is MDHEN and CDR2 SYDVKM. This CDR3 contains 15 residues. Trimming removed 6 bases at V and 1 base at J, with 13 bases between.

This TCR derives from a woman aged 45 to 65 in a cohort exposed to, infected with or recovered from COVID-19 (not recorded which). Material: PBMCs or T cells enriched from blood (not recorded which). The chain has TRBV28 and TRBJ1-5; unclear D gene. CDR3 in DNA: TGTGCCAGCAGCCCTCGTCTAGGAAGCAATCAGCCCCAGCATTTT. It translates to CASSPRLGSNQPQHF.